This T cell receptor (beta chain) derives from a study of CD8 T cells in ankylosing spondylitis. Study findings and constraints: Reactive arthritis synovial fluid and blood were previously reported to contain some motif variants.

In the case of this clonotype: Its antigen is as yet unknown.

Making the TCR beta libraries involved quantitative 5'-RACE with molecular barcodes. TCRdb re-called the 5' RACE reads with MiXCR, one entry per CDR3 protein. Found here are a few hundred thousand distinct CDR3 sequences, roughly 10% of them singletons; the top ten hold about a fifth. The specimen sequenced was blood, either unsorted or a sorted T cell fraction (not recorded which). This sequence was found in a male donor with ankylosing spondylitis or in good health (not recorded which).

CDR3 region: CASSEGTGRGNIQYF. The CDR3 nucleotides read TGTGCCAGCAGTGAAGGGACAGGGAGAGGTAACATTCAGTACTTC. The V gene is TRBV2, the J gene TRBJ2-4, with TRBD1 matching 8 bases. Per the germline V gene, CDR1 is SNHLY and CDR2 is FYNNEI. The CDR3 is 15 residues long. Trimming removed 1 base from V and 7 bases from J; junction bases left unmatched: 6.